This T cell receptor beta chain was observed in a study of T cells in Graves' hyperthyroidism and ophthalmopathy. CDR1 is SGHNT and CDR2 is YENEEA in the germline V gene. Losses at the gene ends were 5 bases for V and 5 bases for J; bases not matched to a gene: 8. This CDR3 region has 17 residues. TCR beta CDR3 regions were amplified from RNA transcripts. A first-round RT-PCR of the TCR CDR3 used the HTBI primer set. TCRdb re-called the multiplex PCR reads through MiXCR, storing one row per CDR3 protein. The sample carries hundreds of thousands of distinct CDR3 sequences, 12% to 15% recorded once. This clonotype was detected many times. What it recognizes is unknown. Study results and limitations: Ophthalmopathy was separated from stable hyperthyroidism by a 13 V-J model. Most expanded thyroid clonotypes above 0.001 recurred in blood.

The hyperthyroidism was newly diagnosed and had lasted under 2 months; the patients were aged 18 to 65. The TCR was taken from a woman between 18 and 29 years old with Graves' hyperthyroidism. The genes are TRBV11-3 and TRBJ2-1; 14 bases map to TRBD2. Sequenced material: blood. CDR3 in amino acids: CASSPRLAGGPHNEQFF. In nucleotides, the CDR3 is TGTGCCAGCAGCCCAAGACTAGCGGGAGGGCCACACAATGAGCAGTTCTTC.